Following are 28 T cell receptor beta chains from one sample sequenced in a study of T cells in Graves' hyperthyroidism and ophthalmopathy. RNA transcripts yielded amplified TCR beta CDR3 regions. Researchers ran a first-round RT-PCR on the TCR CDR3 using the HTBI primer set. TCRdb itself ran the multiplex PCR reads through MiXCR, one entry per CDR3 protein. The sample yields about half a million distinct CDR3 sequences, less than 25% seen once. The specimen was blood. The receptor set was obtained from a man aged 18 to 29 with Graves' hyperthyroidism.

The CDR3, as DNA: TGTGCCACGCAACGGACAGGGAACTATGGCTACACCTTC. Translation: CATQRTGNYGYTF. The chain combines TRBV27 with TRBJ1-2; TRBD1 aligns across 8 bases. The CDR3 has 13 residues. The germline gives CDR1 MNHEY, CDR2 SMNVEV (reference sequence). V trimming: 10 bases; J trimming: 2 bases; junction bases outside the gene matches: 6.

This clonotype was detected ten times or more. The chain links TRBV2 to TRBJ1-1; D may be TRBD1 (6 bases). This CDR3 contains 14 residues. CDR1 SNHLY and CDR2 FYNNEI come from the germline V gene. Trimming cost V 7 bases and J 1 base, with 13 bases left between them. The CDR3 region has the DNA TGTGCCAGCACCCTACAAGGGGGGAACACTGAAGCTTTCTTT. Its translation: CASTLQGGNTEAFF.

This clonotype occurred many times. The rearrangement joins TRBV2 to TRBJ1-2; D remains ambiguous. Trimming left V 6 bases short and J 8 bases short, with 19 bases between. Germline lookup yields CDR1 SNHLY and CDR2 FYNNEI. The CDR3 has 14 residues. CDR3 bases: TGTGCCAGCAGCACCTTCGGACGGCGAGCGGGCTACACCTTC. Amino acids: CASSTFGRRAGYTF.

At least ten counts were recorded for this clonotype. The chain recombines TRBV30 with TRBJ1-2; D perhaps matches TRBD1 (6 bases). V shed 3 bases and J shed 3 bases, with 14 bases lying between them. Germline CDR1 and CDR2: GTSNPN and SVGIG (reference sequence). The CDR3 contains 14 residues. The CDR3 DNA reads as TGTGCCTGGAGGGGGGGCAGGACGGACTATGGCTACACCTTC. Amino acid sequence: CAWRGGRTDYGYTF.

This clonotype came up many times. The chain links TRBV12-3 or TRBV12-4 to TRBJ1-1; D is ambiguous. Deletions cut 6 bases from V and 11 bases from J, with 22 bases between. The CDR3 extends over 14 amino acids. The CDR3 DNA reads as TGTGCCAGCAGCCCAGTGGTGAGAAGCCCGCACGCTTTCTTT. It is translated as CASSPVVRSPHAFF.

At least ten counts were recorded for this clonotype. The chain uses TRBV27 and TRBJ1-1; D may be TRBD1 (6 bases). This CDR3 region has 17 residues. V lost 3 bases and J 1 base, leaving 18 bases between the germline ends. Germline V lookup: CDR1 MNHEY, CDR2 SMNVEV (reference sequence). For the CDR3, the DNA is TGTGCCAGCAGTTTGAGTCGGGAGGGGGTAAAGAACACTGAAGCTTTCTTT. Protein sequence: CASSLSREGVKNTEAFF.

This clonotype was detected many times. This chain joins TRBV7-8 and TRBJ2-2; no reliable D call. Germline CDR1 reads SGHVS; CDR2 reads FQNEAQ. The CDR3 is 15 amino acids. V was trimmed by 6 bases and J by 4 bases, leaving 15 bases between them. The CDR3 protein is CASSPYGGFTGELFF. Written as DNA, the CDR3 is TGTGCCAGCAGTCCTTATGGTGGTTTCACCGGGGAGCTGTTTTTT.

This clonotype was observed at least ten times. This rearrangement joins TRBV30 to TRBJ1-1, with a tentative D call TRBD1 (6 bases). From germline, CDR1 is GTSNPN and CDR2 SVGIG (reference sequence). With 2 bases removed from V and 5 bases from J, the gap between germline ends came to 12 bases. CDR3 length: 13 amino acids. The CDR3 spells CAWSSGAGTEAFF. CDR3 bases: TGTGCCTGGAGTTCAGGGGCAGGGACTGAAGCTTTCTTT.

There are many counts of this clonotype. The chain carries TRBV29-1 and TRBJ1-3; maybe TRBD1 (5 bases). This CDR3 has 17 amino acids. CDR1 and CDR2 (germline): SQVTM, ANQGSEA. V lost 0 bases and J lost 0, with 15 bases in between. The DNA of the CDR3 is TGCAGCGTTGAAGATAGACACAGGTCAACCTCTGGAAACACCATATATTTT. Translating gives CSVEDRHRSTSGNTIYF.

At least ten counts were recorded for this clonotype. The rearrangement joins TRBV12-3 or TRBV12-4 to TRBJ1-1; no firm D call. Trimming took off 6 bases at V and 2 bases at J, with 13 bases between the two ends. The CDR3 contains 14 residues. The CDR3, as DNA: TGTGCCAGCAGCCGTACGCTCCGTAACACTGAAGCTTTCTTT. Protein: CASSRTLRNTEAFF.

The chain recombines TRBV7-2 with TRBJ2-7; 7 bases agree with TRBD1. Germline CDR1 and CDR2: SGHTA and FQGNSA. This CDR3 is 14 amino acids long. With 0 bases clipped from V and 5 bases from J, the junction kept 4 bases outside the gene matches. CDR3 residues: CASSLASTGDEQYF. Written as DNA, the CDR3 is TGTGCCAGCAGCTTAGCAAGTACAGGGGACGAGCAGTACTTC. Complete variable domain (other parts from reference TRBV7-2 and TRBJ2-7): GAGVSQSPSNKVTEKGKDVELRCDPISGHTALYWYRQSLGQGLEFLIYFQGNSAPDKSGLPSDRFSAERTGGSVSTLTIQRTQQEDSAVYLCASSLASTGDEQYFGPGTRLTVT.

The chain has TRBV4-1 and TRBJ2-7, with TRBD2 as a possible D gene (6 bases). V was clipped by 1 base and J by 3 bases, with 13 bases between them. The CDR3 covers 15 residues. The germline CDR1 and CDR2 sequences are MGHRA and YSYEKL. CDR3 bases: TGCGCCAGCAGCCAAGGCGGAGGGGCAGGCTACGAGCAGTACTTC. Residues: CASSQGGGAGYEQYF.

As regards this clonotype: A much bigger clone sits one base away, suggesting this may be a read error. The V and J genes are TRBV28 and TRBJ2-7, with 9 positions matching TRBD1. Germline lookup yields CDR1 MDHEN and CDR2 SYDVKM. The CDR3 spans 15 residues. Unmatched junction bases numbered 13, after V lost 6 bases and J lost 7 bases. The CDR3 protein is CASSPHRGQENEQYF. In DNA form, the CDR3 reads TGTGCCAGCAGCCCGCACAGGGGGCAGGAGAATGAGCAGTACTTC.

The sample holds many counts of this clonotype. The chain joins TRBV15 to TRBJ2-2; TRBD1 matches at 8 bases. The length of the CDR3 is 16 residues. Trimming at V came to 2 bases and at J to 4 bases, leaving 6 bases not matched to a gene. The germline V gene encodes CDR1 LNHNV and CDR2 YYDKDF (reference sequence). The CDR3 reads CATSRNRGQGTGELFF. In DNA form, the CDR3 reads TGTGCCACCAGCAGAAACCGCGGACAGGGCACCGGGGAGCTGTTTTTT.

Details on this clonotype: A much larger clone lies a single base off, so this may be a read error. This chain connects TRBV28 to TRBJ2-7, with a tentative D call TRBD1 (6 bases). This CDR3 contains 16 residues. Germline CDR1 reads MDHEN; CDR2 reads SYDVKM. In DNA form, the CDR3 reads TGTGCCAGCAGTTTACCGCTATACAGGGAAGATTACGAGCAGTGCTTC. Its translation: CASSLPLYREDYEQCF.

In its sample, this clonotype was seen many times. V gene TRBV20-1 combines with J gene TRBJ1-1; 9 bases map to TRBD1. Trimming removed 6 bases from V and 4 bases from J; junction bases left unmatched: 12. The V gene's germline CDR1 is DFQATT and CDR2 SNEGSKA (reference sequence). CDR3 length: 15 amino acids. For the CDR3, the DNA is TGCAGTGCCCCGACCACAGGGGGCTGGAGCACTGAAGCTTTCTTT. Translation gives CSAPTTGGWSTEAFF.

The rearrangement joins TRBV27 to TRBJ1-2; weak D call: TRBD1 (6 bases). V lost 2 bases to trimming and J lost 2 bases, with 12 bases between them. The CDR3 extends over 15 amino acids. The germline V gene has CDR1 MNHEY and CDR2 SMNVEV (reference sequence). Here the CDR3 reads CASSLRGGSNYGYTF. For the CDR3, the DNA is TGTGCCAGCAGTTTACGAGGGGGATCGAACTATGGCTACACCTTC.

This clonotype was detected a few times. The chain uses TRBV12-3 or TRBV12-4 and TRBJ2-2, with 8 bases that match TRBD2. The CDR3 sequence is 16 residues long. With 6 bases clipped from V and 2 bases from J, the junction kept 8 bases outside the gene matches. The CDR3 loop reads CASRARRGVNTGELFF. Here the CDR3 DNA reads TGTGCCAGCAGGGCTCGGCGGGGGGTCAACACCGGGGAGCTGTTTTTT.

This clonotype was counted only a few times. This sequence joins TRBV2 and TRBJ2-5; D gene ambiguous. V was shortened by 7 bases and J by 6 bases, with 9 bases between the two germline ends. CDR1 and CDR2 from the germline V gene are SNHLY and FYNNEI. The CDR3 runs 11 residues. CDR3 loop: CASISPKTQYF. The CDR3 region has the DNA TGTGCCAGCATTTCCCCGAAGACCCAGTACTTC.

This rearrangement joins TRBV29-1 to TRBJ1-1; D is undetermined. Germline loops: CDR1 SQVTM, CDR2 ANQGSEA. The CDR3 totals 12 residues. Trimming took 8 bases from V and 4 from J, leaving 14 bases between them. CDR3 residues: CSTYGGSTEAFF. The CDR3 bases are TGCAGCACCTACGGAGGGTCCACTGAAGCTTTCTTT.

This clonotype was counted many times. The CDR3 region is CASSLLAHLNTEAFF. The DNA for the CDR3 is TGTGCCAGCAGTTTATTGGCACACTTAAACACTGAAGCTTTCTTT. J is TRBJ1-1 and V is TRBV28; D is undetermined. V lost 1 base and J lost 2, with 11 bases in between. Germline CDR1 reads MDHEN; CDR2 reads SYDVKM. CDR3 length: 15 amino acids. The whole variable domain, filled in from reference TRBV28 and TRBJ1-1, reads DVKVTQSSRYLVKRTGEKVFLECVQDMDHENMFWYRQDPGLGLRLIYFSYDVKMKEKGDIPEGYSVSREKKERFSLILESASTNQTSMYLCASSLLAHLNTEAFFGQGTRLTVV.

V usage is TRBV6-1 and J usage is TRBJ2-3; 7 bases align to TRBD2. The germline gives CDR1 MNHNS, CDR2 SASEGT. The trim removed 6 bases at V and 0 bases at J, leaving 3 bases unmatched. This CDR3 region has 14 residues. The CDR3 protein is CASRRLASTDTQYF. Here the CDR3 DNA reads TGTGCCAGCAGGAGACTAGCTAGCACAGATACGCAGTATTTT.

This clonotype came up many times. The chain carries TRBV6-1 and TRBJ1-2; unclear D gene. CDR3 length equals 10 residues. The V end lost 6 bases, the J end lost 8 bases, and 7 bases lay between the germline ends. The germline V gene has CDR1 MNHNS and CDR2 SASEGT. In DNA, the CDR3 is TGTGCCAGCAGCCTTTACGGCTACACCTTC. Amino acids: CASSLYGYTF.

The table lists this clonotype with many counts. This chain uses TRBV20-1 with TRBJ2-5; D might be TRBD1 (6 bases). The ends were cut back, 5 bases at V and 0 bases at J, with 10 bases in the middle. Germline V gene lookup returns CDR1 DFQATT and CDR2 SNEGSKA (reference sequence). CDR3 length: 13 residues. The DNA for the CDR3 is TGCAGTGCTTACCGGGACAACCAAGAGACCCAGTACTTC. Its translation is CSAYRDNQETQYF.

The table lists this clonotype with many counts. V gene TRBV4-1 combines with J gene TRBJ1-1, with D perhaps matching TRBD1 (6 bases). The CDR3 spans 16 residues. The V end lost 3 bases, the J end lost 3 bases, and 17 bases lay between the germline ends. The germline V gene has CDR1 MGHRA and CDR2 YSYEKL. The CDR3: CASSHRFRGGHTEAFF. The CDR3 coding sequence is TGCGCCAGCAGCCACCGCTTCAGGGGAGGGCACACTGAAGCTTTCTTT.

V and J are TRBV6-5 and TRBJ2-7; D uncertain. This CDR3 spans 14 amino acids. CDR1 MNHEY and CDR2 SVGAGI come from the germline V gene. Trimming shortened V by 4 bases and J by 3 bases, and 13 bases separated the two germline ends. The CDR3, as DNA: TGTGCCAGCAGTTTAGGTCAGAACTACTACGAGCAGTACTTC. This translates into CASSLGQNYYEQYF.

The chain recombines TRBV25-1 with TRBJ1-5; D uncertain. Trimming stripped 6 bases from V and 4 bases from J, with 10 bases between. The germline CDR1 and CDR2 sequences are MGHDK and SYGVNS. The CDR3 runs 13 residues. The CDR3 nucleotides are TGTGCCAGCAGCGATACGACTAATCAGCCCCAGCATTTT. Translation: CASSDTTNQPQHF.

This clonotype came up many times. This sequence joins TRBV11-2 and TRBJ2-7; the D gene is possibly TRBD1 (6 bases). The V gene lost 5 bases and the J gene lost 0 bases, with 14 bases spanning the gap. This CDR3 spans 15 amino acids. Germline CDR1 and CDR2: SGHAT and FQNNGV. CDR3 amino acids: CASSLIGGPSYEQYF. CDR3 bases: TGTGCCAGCAGCCTCATAGGGGGACCCTCCTACGAGCAGTACTTC.